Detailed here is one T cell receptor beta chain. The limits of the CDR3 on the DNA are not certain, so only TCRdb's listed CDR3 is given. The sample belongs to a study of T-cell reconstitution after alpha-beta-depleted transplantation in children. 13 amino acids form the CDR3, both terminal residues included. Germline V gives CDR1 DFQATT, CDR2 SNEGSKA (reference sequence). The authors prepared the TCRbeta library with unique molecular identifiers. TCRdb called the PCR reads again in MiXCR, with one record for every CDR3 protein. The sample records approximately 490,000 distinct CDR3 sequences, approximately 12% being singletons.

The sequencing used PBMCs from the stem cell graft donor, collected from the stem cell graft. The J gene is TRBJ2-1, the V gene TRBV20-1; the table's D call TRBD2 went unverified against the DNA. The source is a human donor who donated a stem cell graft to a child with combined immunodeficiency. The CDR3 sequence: CSARVVAGGSPFF.